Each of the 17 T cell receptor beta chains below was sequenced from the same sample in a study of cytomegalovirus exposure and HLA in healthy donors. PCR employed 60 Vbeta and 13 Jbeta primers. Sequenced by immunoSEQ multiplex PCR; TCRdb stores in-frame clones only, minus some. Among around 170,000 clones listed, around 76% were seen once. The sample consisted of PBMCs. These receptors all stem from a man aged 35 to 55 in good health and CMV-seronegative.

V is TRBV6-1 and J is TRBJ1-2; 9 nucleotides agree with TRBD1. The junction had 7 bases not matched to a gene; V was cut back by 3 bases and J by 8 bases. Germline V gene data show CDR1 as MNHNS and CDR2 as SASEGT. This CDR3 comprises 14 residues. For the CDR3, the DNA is TGTGCCAGCAGTGACCGCGGACAGGGGTTGGGCTACACCTTC. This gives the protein CASSDRGQGLGYTF.

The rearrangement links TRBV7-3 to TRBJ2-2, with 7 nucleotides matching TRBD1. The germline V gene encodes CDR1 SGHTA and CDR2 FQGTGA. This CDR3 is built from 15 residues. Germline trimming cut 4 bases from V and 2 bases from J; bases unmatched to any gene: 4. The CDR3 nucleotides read TGTGCCAGCAGCTACAGGGGACCTAACACCGGGGAGCTGTTTTTT. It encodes CASSYRGPNTGELFF.

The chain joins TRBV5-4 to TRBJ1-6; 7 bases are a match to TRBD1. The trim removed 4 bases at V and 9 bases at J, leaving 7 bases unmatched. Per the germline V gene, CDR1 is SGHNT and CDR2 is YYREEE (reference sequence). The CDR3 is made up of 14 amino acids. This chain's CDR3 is CASSLQGIGSPLHF. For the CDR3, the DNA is TGTGCCAGCAGCCTACAGGGGATCGGTTCACCCCTCCACTTT.

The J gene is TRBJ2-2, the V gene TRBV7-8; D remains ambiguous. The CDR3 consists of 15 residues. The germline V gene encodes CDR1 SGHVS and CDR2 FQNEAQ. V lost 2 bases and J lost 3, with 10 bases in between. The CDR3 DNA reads TGTGCCAGCAGCTTAACCGACTTCGACACCGGGGAGCTGTTTTTT. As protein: CASSLTDFDTGELFF.

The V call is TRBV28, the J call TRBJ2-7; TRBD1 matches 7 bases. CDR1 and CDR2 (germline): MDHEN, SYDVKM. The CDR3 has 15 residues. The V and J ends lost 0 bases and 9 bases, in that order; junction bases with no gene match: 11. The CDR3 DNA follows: TGTGCCAGCAGTTTATGGGACAGGCTCGTTTCTGCGCAGTACTTC. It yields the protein CASSLWDRLVSAQYF.

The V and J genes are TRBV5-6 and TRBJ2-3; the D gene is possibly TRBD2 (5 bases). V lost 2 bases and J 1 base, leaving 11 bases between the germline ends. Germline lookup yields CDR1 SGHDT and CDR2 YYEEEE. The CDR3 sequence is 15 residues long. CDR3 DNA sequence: TGTGCCAGCAGCTTAGTGGGAGATGGCACAGATACGCAGTATTTT. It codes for CASSLVGDGTDTQYF.

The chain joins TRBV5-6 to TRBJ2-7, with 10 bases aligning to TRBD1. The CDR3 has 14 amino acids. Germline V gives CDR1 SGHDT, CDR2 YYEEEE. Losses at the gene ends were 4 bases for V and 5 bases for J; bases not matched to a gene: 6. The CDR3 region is CASSQGQGTDEQYF. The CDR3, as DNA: TGTGCCAGCAGCCAGGGACAGGGGACGGACGAGCAGTACTTC.

As DNA, the CDR3 is TGTGCCAGCAGTCCCACTAGCGGGAGGGTCTACAATGAGCAGTTCTTC. The encoded protein is CASSPTSGRVYNEQFF. The chain links TRBV27 to TRBJ2-1, with 13 bases aligning to TRBD2. Germline V lookup: CDR1 MNHEY, CDR2 SMNVEV (reference sequence). There are 16 residues in the CDR3. The ends lost 5 bases at V and 3 bases at J; junction bases unmatched: 4.

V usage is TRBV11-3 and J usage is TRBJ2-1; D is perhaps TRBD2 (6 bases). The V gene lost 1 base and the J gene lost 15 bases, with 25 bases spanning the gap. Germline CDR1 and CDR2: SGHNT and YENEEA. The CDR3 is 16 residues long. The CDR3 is CASSLGMGDSLSRGFF. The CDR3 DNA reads TGTGCCAGCAGCTTAGGAATGGGGGACTCACTTTCTCGGGGGTTCTTC.

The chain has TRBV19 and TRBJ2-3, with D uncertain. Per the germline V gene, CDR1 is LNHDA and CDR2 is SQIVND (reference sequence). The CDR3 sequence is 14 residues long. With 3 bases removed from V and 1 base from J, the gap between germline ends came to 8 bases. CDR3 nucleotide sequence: TGTGCCAGTAGTATCCTCTCCCGCACAGATACGCAGTATTTT. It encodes CASSILSRTDTQYF.

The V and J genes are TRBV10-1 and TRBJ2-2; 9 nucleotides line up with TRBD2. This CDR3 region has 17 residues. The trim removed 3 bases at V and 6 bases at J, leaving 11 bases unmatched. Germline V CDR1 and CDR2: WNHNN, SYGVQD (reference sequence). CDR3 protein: CASSEGSGSSRAGELFF. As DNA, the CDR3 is TGCGCCAGCAGTGAAGGTAGCGGGAGCTCTAGGGCCGGGGAGCTGTTTTTT.

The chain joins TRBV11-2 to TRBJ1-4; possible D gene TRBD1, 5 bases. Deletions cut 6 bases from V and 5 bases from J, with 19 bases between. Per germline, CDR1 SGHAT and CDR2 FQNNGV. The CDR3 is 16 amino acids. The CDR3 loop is CASSRRGGGSNEKLFF. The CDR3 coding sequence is TGTGCCAGCAGTCGGCGCGGGGGGGGTTCGAATGAAAAACTGTTTTTT. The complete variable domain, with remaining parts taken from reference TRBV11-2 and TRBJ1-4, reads EAGVAQSPRYKIIEKRQSVAFWCNPISGHATLYWYQQILGQGPKLLIQFQNNGVVDDSQLPKDRFSAERLKGVDSTLKIQPAKLEDSAVYLCASSRRGGGSNEKLFFGSGTQLSVL.

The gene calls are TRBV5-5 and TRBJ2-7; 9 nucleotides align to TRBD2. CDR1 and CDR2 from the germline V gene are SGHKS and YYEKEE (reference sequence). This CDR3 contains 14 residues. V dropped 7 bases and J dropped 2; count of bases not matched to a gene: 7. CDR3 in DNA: TGTGCCAGCGAAAAGCGGGGGGCCGCCTACGAGCAGTACTTC. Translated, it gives CASEKRGAAYEQYF.

The DNA of the CDR3 is TGTGCCAGCAGTCCACGACAAGGTTTCCAGCCCCAGCATTTT. Its translation: CASSPRQGFQPQHF. This chain joins TRBV28 and TRBJ1-5; D is unresolved. The germline gives CDR1 MDHEN, CDR2 SYDVKM. The CDR3 is 14 amino acids. Between the trimmed V and J ends, which lost 5 bases and 7 bases, there was a span of 15 bases.

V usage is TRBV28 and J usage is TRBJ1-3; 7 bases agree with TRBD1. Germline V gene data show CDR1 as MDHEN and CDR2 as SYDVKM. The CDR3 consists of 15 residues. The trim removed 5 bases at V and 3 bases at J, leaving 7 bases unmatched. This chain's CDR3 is CASSLDRRHGNTIYF. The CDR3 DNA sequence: TGTGCCAGCAGTCTGGACAGGCGTCATGGAAACACCATATATTTT.

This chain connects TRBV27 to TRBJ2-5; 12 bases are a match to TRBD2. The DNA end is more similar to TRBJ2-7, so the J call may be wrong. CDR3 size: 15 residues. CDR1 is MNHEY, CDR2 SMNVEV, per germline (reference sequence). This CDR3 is CASSIRTSGTYEQYF. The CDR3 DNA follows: TGTGCCAGCAGTATCCGGACTAGCGGGACGTACGAGCAGTACTTC.

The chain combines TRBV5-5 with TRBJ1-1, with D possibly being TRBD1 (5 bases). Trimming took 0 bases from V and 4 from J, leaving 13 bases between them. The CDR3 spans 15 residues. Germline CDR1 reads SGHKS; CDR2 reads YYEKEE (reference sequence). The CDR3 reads CASSLERGMSTEAFF. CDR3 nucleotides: TGTGCCAGCAGCTTGGAAAGGGGTATGAGCACTGAAGCTTTCTTT. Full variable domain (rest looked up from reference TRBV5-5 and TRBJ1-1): DAGVTQSPTHLIKTRGQQVTLRCSPISGHKSVSWYQQVLGQGPQFIFQYYEKEERGRGNFPDRFSARQFPNYSSELNVNALLLGDSALYLCASSLERGMSTEAFFGQGTRLTVV.